This T cell receptor (beta chain) stems from a study of blood T cell repertoires in COVID-19. Across the whole study: Researchers got acute and convalescent COVID-19 samples from the United States, Italy and Spain. The analysed material was cDNA or gDNA that came from T cells, B-cell-depleted T cells, or PBMCs.

As originally analysed: Nucleated cell number was recorded as an estimate derived from reference gene primer amplification. The data were produced by immunoSEQ multiplex PCR, yet TCRdb's version contains in-frame clones alone and is incomplete. Clone size and V and J calls were adopted from that table, with D and trimming inferred from the DNA. The sample gives more than 65,000 clones, 89% of which show up once; 8.5% to 10% is in the top ten. CDR3 length: 14 amino acids. The ends were cut back, 7 bases at V and 4 bases at J, with 16 bases in the middle. From germline, CDR1 is LNHDA and CDR2 SQIVND (reference sequence).

The chain uses TRBV19 and TRBJ1-1, with unresolved D. Sequenced: peripheral blood. The receptor was derived from a man aged 50 to 59 with acute or convalescent COVID-19. For the CDR3, the DNA is TGTGCCAGTACCCCCTCGATGCGGGGCACTGAAGCTTTCTTT. It specifies CASTPSMRGTEAFF.